One and the same sample provided the 9 T cell receptor beta chains below, sequenced in a study of T cell responses to AZD1222 COVID-19 vaccine. Sequenced by immunoSEQ multiplex PCR; TCRdb stores in-frame clones only, minus some. This table holds 150,000 or so clones, approximately 90% found once. The sample was peripheral blood, taken on day 0 of AZD1222 vaccination. Every receptor here comes from an adult in good health.

This clone turned up a few times. The chain joins TRBV6-2 or TRBV6-3 to TRBJ2-1, with D perhaps matching TRBD2 (6 bases). V gave up 6 bases and J gave up 0 bases, with 12 bases separating them. Germline CDR1 and CDR2: MNHEY and SVGEGT. The CDR3 is 15 amino acids. CDR3 sequence reads: CASSRPGLSYNEQFF. The DNA of the CDR3 is TGTGCCAGCAGCCGGCCGGGACTCTCCTACAATGAGCAGTTCTTC.

This chain uses TRBV7-8 with TRBJ1-5; a weak D match, TRBD1 (6 bases). The CDR3 extends over 15 amino acids. The V end was cut by 5 bases, the J end by 6 bases, with 17 bases between. Germline V gene data show CDR1 as SGHVS and CDR2 as FQNEAQ. The chain's CDR3 is CASSLNRVLRQPQHF. The CDR3 nucleotides are TGTGCCAGCAGCCTAAACAGGGTTCTTCGTCAGCCCCAGCATTTT.

This rearrangement joins TRBV18 to TRBJ1-6, with TRBD1 matching 7 bases. The CDR3 spans 13 residues. The trim removed 6 bases at V and 7 bases at J, leaving 3 bases unmatched. Germline CDR1 and CDR2: KGHSH and LQKENI. This CDR3 is CASSTGVNSPLHF. In nucleotides, the CDR3 is TGTGCCAGCTCCACAGGGGTGAATTCACCCCTCCACTTT.

The V and J genes are TRBV28 and TRBJ1-5; 8 bases are shared with TRBD1. The CDR3 covers 15 residues. Germline loops: CDR1 MDHEN, CDR2 SYDVKM. The ends lost 7 bases at V and 4 bases at J; junction bases unmatched: 9. CDR3: CASTKDRDRNQPQHF. The CDR3 bases are TGTGCCAGCACCAAGGACAGGGATAGGAATCAGCCCCAGCATTTT.

This sequence joins TRBV6-5 and TRBJ2-3; no firm D call. The germline CDR1 and CDR2 sequences are MNHEY and SVGAGI. Trimming removed 0 bases at V and 1 base at J, with 8 bases between. CDR3 size: 15 residues. The CDR3 DNA follows: TGTGCCAGCAGTTACTCGTCCCTCCGCACAGATACGCAGTATTTT. It yields the protein CASSYSSLRTDTQYF.

The CDR3 spells CASSYRKTSEAFF. The CDR3 nucleotides are TGTGCCAGCAGTTACCGAAAGACATCTGAAGCTTTCTTT. The chain recombines TRBV6-5 with TRBJ1-1; D is unclear. Germline V gene sequence: CDR1 MNHEY, CDR2 SVGAGI. V lost 2 bases to trimming and J lost 6 bases, with 10 bases between them. This CDR3 is built from 13 residues.

V and J are TRBV10-3 and TRBJ2-1, with 10 bases lining up with TRBD2. V was clipped by 0 bases and J by 2 bases; unmatched bases: 1. CDR3 length: 16 amino acids. Germline loops: CDR1 ENHRY, CDR2 SYGVKD. This CDR3 is CAISESGLATYNEQFF. The CDR3 DNA is TGTGCCATCAGTGAGTCGGGACTAGCGACCTACAATGAGCAGTTCTTC.

V gene TRBV5-1 combines with J gene TRBJ1-1; the D gene is possibly TRBD1 (6 bases). The length of the CDR3 is 13 residues. Per germline, CDR1 SGHRS and CDR2 YFSETQ. The ends were cut back, 0 bases at V and 11 bases at J, with 14 bases in the middle. In DNA form, the CDR3 reads TGCGCCAGCAGCTTGGGTGGGGGCTCTGTTGCTTTCTTT. As protein: CASSLGGGSVAFF.

The gene calls are TRBV28 and TRBJ1-5; 8 bases are a match to TRBD1. V was pared by 11 bases and J by 1 base, with 10 bases of the junction left unmatched. The CDR3 covers 15 residues. Per the germline V gene, CDR1 is MDHEN and CDR2 is SYDVKM. The DNA of the CDR3 is TGTGCCGGTGGACAGGGAGGTAGGAGCAATCAGCCCCAGCATTTT. Encoded protein: CAGGQGGRSNQPQHF.